This T cell receptor beta chain appears in the sequencing data of a study of blood T cell repertoires in COVID-19. Study details: PBMCs, B-cell-depleted T cells, or T cells were the source of the cDNA or gDNA that made up the material.

V lost 4 bases and J 0 bases, leaving 10 bases between the germline ends. CDR3 length equals 15 residues. Germline V gives CDR1 MDHEN, CDR2 SYDVKM. The assay was immunoSEQ multiplex PCR, and TCRdb's table has in-frame clones only and misses some. This table holds more than 25,000 clones, about nine tenths found once. The source of this sequence is a man in his fifties or sixties with active COVID-19. The sample was peripheral blood. The chain is built from TRBV28 and TRBJ1-3, with D perhaps matching TRBD1 (5 bases). The CDR3 DNA is TGTGCCAGCAGTTATGGGGGGTACTCTGGAAACACCATATATTTT. Translation gives CASSYGGYSGNTIYF.